A single sample gave rise to the 14 T cell receptor beta chains below, sequenced in a study of blood T cell repertoires in COVID-19. The table came from immunoSEQ multiplex PCR; TCRdb's copy has only in-frame clones and leaves some out. This sample has approximately 140,000 clones, with roughly 76% found just once. The source material was peripheral blood. The source of these receptors is a human donor with acute or convalescent COVID-19. The donor label of this sample is uncertain.

V is TRBV5-1 and J is TRBJ2-1, with 8 bases aligning to TRBD2. The V segment lost 2 bases and the J segment 2 bases; nucleotides outside the gene matches: 3. This CDR3 comprises 15 residues. From germline, CDR1 is SGHRS and CDR2 YFSETQ. The CDR3 sequence: CASSFSGGPYNEQFF. CDR3 bases: TGCGCCAGCAGCTTCAGCGGGGGTCCCTACAATGAGCAGTTCTTC.

V gene TRBV29-1 combines with J gene TRBJ1-3; D is unresolved. Per the germline V gene, CDR1 is SQVTM and CDR2 is ANQGSEA. This CDR3 contains 13 residues. Trimming stripped 2 bases from V and 1 base from J, with 6 bases between. The CDR3 DNA reads as TGCAGCGTTGAACCCCCATCTGGAAACACCATATATTTT. It yields the protein CSVEPPSGNTIYF.

The chain has TRBV6-1 and TRBJ1-1; the D gene is possibly TRBD1 (5 bases). Germline V lookup: CDR1 MNHNS, CDR2 SASEGT. This CDR3 is 14 amino acids long. Between the trimmed V and J ends, which lost 0 bases and 4 bases, there was a span of 9 bases. CDR3 DNA sequence: TGTGCCAGCAGTGAAGCGGAGGGACGCACTGAAGCTTTCTTT. Encoded protein: CASSEAEGRTEAFF.

This rearrangement joins TRBV6-5 to TRBJ1-2; D ambiguous. V lost 6 bases to trimming and J lost 2 bases, with 10 bases between them. This CDR3 has 13 residues. Germline V CDR1 and CDR2: MNHEY, SVGAGI. The CDR3 reads CASSPDGNYGYTF. The CDR3 DNA reads as TGTGCCAGCAGCCCCGACGGGAACTATGGCTACACCTTC.

In this sample, this clone turned up once. The J gene is TRBJ2-1, the V gene TRBV9; the D gene is possibly TRBD1 (6 bases). The CDR3 is 14 residues long. The germline gives CDR1 SGDLS, CDR2 YYNGEE. Trimming shortened V by 4 bases and J by 8 bases, and 16 bases separated the two germline ends. CDR3 residues: CASSLGTSGDEQFF. The CDR3 nucleotides are TGTGCCAGCAGCCTAGGGACATCAGGGGATGAGCAGTTCTTC.

V usage is TRBV20-1 and J usage is TRBJ2-4, with a weak D call TRBD1 (6 bases). The CDR3 runs 11 residues. Germline values: CDR1 DFQATT, CDR2 SNEGSKA (reference sequence). Trimming removed 7 bases at V and 6 bases at J, with 10 bases between. The CDR3 here is CSVPRGNIQYF. CDR3 DNA sequence: TGCAGTGTCCCCAGGGGAAACATTCAGTACTTC.

This chain connects TRBV2 to TRBJ1-3, with no clear D. V was shortened by 1 base and J by 9 bases, with 13 bases between the two germline ends. This CDR3 spans 14 amino acids. Germline V gene sequence: CDR1 SNHLY, CDR2 FYNNEI. In DNA form, the CDR3 reads TGTGCCAGCAGTGAAGTAGTTTTTTCGAGCACCATATATTTT. Its protein is CASSEVVFSSTIYF.

This chain joins TRBV11-2 and TRBJ1-6; D gene unclear. The germline V gene has CDR1 SGHAT and CDR2 FQNNGV. V was clipped by 5 bases and J by 5 bases, with 10 bases between them. The CDR3 spans 14 residues. CDR3 amino acids: CASSAGTDNSPLHF. In nucleotides, the CDR3 is TGTGCCAGCAGCGCAGGAACAGATAATTCACCCCTCCACTTT.

The chain has TRBV2 and TRBJ2-5; possibly TRBD1 for D (6 bases). Germline V gives CDR1 SNHLY, CDR2 FYNNEI. This CDR3 has 14 amino acids. With 7 bases removed from V and 3 bases from J, the gap between germline ends came to 15 bases. CDR3 DNA sequence: TGTGCCAGCACCAAAGGGGCAGGGGAAGAGACCCAGTACTTC. It encodes CASTKGAGEETQYF.

This clone was found once. The chain couples TRBV11-2 to TRBJ2-2; D not resolved. The length of the CDR3 is 13 residues. Germline CDR1 is SGHAT and CDR2 is FQNNGV. Trimming pared 10 bases from V and 6 bases from J, leaving 15 bases between. The CDR3 region has the DNA TGTGCCACCTCGGCGGTGTTTCCCGGGGAGCTGTTTTTT. This sequence encodes CATSAVFPGELFF.

The gene calls are TRBV12-2 and TRBJ1-2. TRBV12-2 is given as a pseudogene. The CDR3 covers 17 residues. Here the CDR3 reads CASPLTRARYSNYGYTF. The CDR3 DNA reads TGTGCAAGTCCCCTCACCCGAGCACGATATTCTAACTATGGCTACACCTTC.

The V gene is TRBV7-9, the J gene TRBJ1-4; no clear D gene. The V end lost 6 bases, the J end lost 8 bases, and 13 bases lay between the germline ends. The germline V gene encodes CDR1 SEHNR and CDR2 FQNEAQ (reference sequence). This CDR3 has 13 amino acids. The chain's CDR3 is CASRPIGGEKLFF. As DNA, the CDR3 is TGTGCCAGCAGACCGATAGGAGGAGAAAAACTGTTTTTT.

The rearrangement links TRBV10-3 to TRBJ1-6; the match to TRBD1 covers 8 bases. In germline, CDR1 is ENHRY, CDR2 SYGVKD. The CDR3 runs to 15 residues. The trim removed 3 bases at V and 7 bases at J, leaving 5 bases unmatched. CDR3 bases: TGTGCCATCAGTGACGGACAGGGAGGAAATTCACCCCTCCACTTT. It is translated as CAISDGQGGNSPLHF.

A single count supports this clone. The chain employs TRBV4-1 and TRBJ1-4; possibly TRBD1 for D (6 bases). The CDR3 is made up of 15 amino acids. Trimming shortened V by 0 bases and J by 10 bases, and 15 bases separated the two germline ends. The germline CDR1 and CDR2 sequences are MGHRA and YSYEKL. CDR3 loop: CASSQEGERGGKLFF. The CDR3 DNA reads TGCGCCAGCAGCCAAGAAGGAGAGAGGGGGGGAAAACTGTTTTTT.